The 20 T cell receptor beta chains listed next were all sequenced from one sample in a study of T-cell reconstitution after alpha-beta-depleted transplantation in children (dated by TCRdb to 2016 to 2017). The treatment or condition label here, explained by the study, means: allogeneic hematopoietic cell transplantation with graft depleted of TCRalphabeta T cells and CD19 B cells. Receptor libraries were prepared by PCR. The instrument was an Illumina HiSeq 2500. TCR libraries were prepared with molecular barcoding, using unique molecular identifiers to normalize TCRbeta repertoire quantification. TCRdb ran its own pipeline on the public reads, namely fastp trimming at Q25 and MiXCR clone calling, and kept in-frame beta chains. Every CDR3 protein is listed once, alongside the most common genes and DNA of its rows. This sample has roughly 400,000 distinct CDR3 sequences in its table, and 43% of those were observed once. The top ten hold about 30% of the sample.

The material sequenced was PBMCs, taken before TCRalphabeta/CD19-depleted stem cell transplant. The source is a girl aged 2 to 9 with aplastic anemia, due to receive a stem cell transplant.

The rearrangement links TRBV20-1 to TRBJ1-2; D uncertain. CDR1 and CDR2 (germline): DFQATT, SNEGSKA (reference sequence). Trimming removed 3 bases from V and 4 bases from J, with 15 bases in between. The CDR3 sequence is 14 residues long. The CDR3 coding sequence is TGCAGTGCTAGGGCCCCTAGTGGCTCCTATGGCTACACCTTC. Residues: CSARAPSGSYGYTF.

V usage is TRBV30 and J usage is TRBJ1-1; TRBD1 might be the D (5 bases). The CDR3 loop spans 15 amino acids. Germline-derived CDR1 and CDR2 are GTSNPN and SVGIG (reference sequence). The V and J ends lost 1 base and 11 bases respectively, with 23 bases between them. The CDR3 nucleotides read TGTGCCTGGAGTGGAGTCGAGAGGGGCACGGTGGGGGCTTTCTTT. It specifies CAWSGVERGTVGAFF. The complete variable domain, with remaining parts taken from reference TRBV30 and TRBJ1-1, reads SQTIHQWPATLVQPVGSPLSLECTVEGTSNPNLYWYRQAAGRGLQLLFYSVGIGQISSEVPQNLSASRPQDRQFILSSKKLLLSDSGFYLCAWSGVERGTVGAFFGQGTRLTVV.

This chain links TRBV7-9 with TRBJ2-2; D possibly corresponds to TRBD2 (5 bases). Trimming shortened V by 11 bases and J by 0 bases, and 10 bases separated the two germline ends. Looked up from germline, CDR1 is SEHNR and CDR2 is FQNEAQ (reference sequence). CDR3 length: 13 amino acids. CDR3 bases: TGTGCCCCGGGGTACTCGAACACCGGGGAGCTGTTTTTT. Protein product: CAPGYSNTGELFF.

The CDR3 coding sequence is TGTGCCAGCACCACCTCGGGACATTCCCTCTACACCTTC. It yields the protein CASTTSGHSLYTF. V and J are TRBV6-1 and TRBJ1-2; D possibly corresponds to TRBD1 (6 bases). The CDR3 consists of 13 residues. V lost 7 bases, J lost 10 bases, and 19 bases lay in between. Germline values: CDR1 MNHNS, CDR2 SASEGT.

This chain uses TRBV29-1 with TRBJ2-3, with D possibly being TRBD1 or TRBD2 (6 bases each). The V gene's germline CDR1 is SQVTM and CDR2 ANQGSEA. Trimming cost V 0 bases and J 11 bases, with 12 bases left between them. This CDR3 has 12 residues. CDR3 region: CSVEDGGAEQYF. The CDR3 nucleotides read TGCAGCGTTGAAGACGGGGGCGCGGAGCAGTATTTT.

The CDR3 spells CCARGLQWGAEKLFF. CDR3 coding DNA: TGCTGCGCTAGAGGTCTACAGTGGGGTGCGGAAAAACTGTTTTTT. The V call is TRBV20-1, the J call TRBJ1-4; no firm D call. Germline V gene data show CDR1 as DFQATT and CDR2 as SNEGSKA (reference sequence). The CDR3 has 15 residues.

This chain joins TRBV15 and TRBJ2-7, with D hard to call. The length of the CDR3 is 19 residues. Trimming removed 0 bases from V and 2 bases from J, with 23 bases in between. Germline V CDR1 and CDR2: LNHNV, YYDKDF (reference sequence). The CDR3 here is CATSRERTAMIRSAYEQYF. The CDR3, as DNA: TGTGCCACCAGCAGAGAACGGACGGCTATGATCCGATCAGCCTACGAGCAGTACTTC.

On this clonotype itself: At one of its ends the junction is not consistent with the germline gene, which may arise from a read error. The chain employs TRBV3-1 and TRBJ2-5; maybe TRBD1 (6 bases). CDR1 and CDR2 (germline): LGHDT, YNNKEL (reference sequence). The CDR3 covers 15 residues. CDR3 nucleotides: TGTGCCTGCAGCCAAGATCCAGGGGCCCCAGAGACCCAGTACTTC. This gives the protein CACSQDPGAPETQYF.

This clonotype is a singleton in its sample. Mismatch with germline at one junction end may stem from a read error. This sequence joins TRBV9 and TRBJ2-2; 8 bases line up with TRBD2. CDR3 length: 16 amino acids. Germline V gives CDR1 SGDLS, CDR2 YYNGEE. The CDR3 loop reads CASSVVPAGDTGELLF. The CDR3 nucleotides read TGTGCCAGCAGCGTAGTTCCAGCGGGAGACACCGGGGAGCTGCTTTTT.

V gene TRBV5-1 combines with J gene TRBJ2-1, with 9 bases matching TRBD1. This CDR3 contains 15 residues. Germline CDR1 and CDR2: SGHRS and YFSETQ. V shed 4 bases and J 2 bases; nucleotides not matched to a gene: 4. CDR3 in DNA: TGCGCCAGCAGCCTCCGGGACAGGGCCTACAATGAGCAGTTCTTC. Its protein is CASSLRDRAYNEQFF. Full variable domain (outside the CDR3, taken from reference TRBV5-1 and TRBJ2-1): KAGVTQTPRYLIKTRGQQVTLSCSPISGHRSVSWYQQTPGQGLQFLFEYFSETQRNKGNFPGRFSGRQFSNSRSEMNVSTLELGDSALYLCASSLRDRAYNEQFFGPGTRLTVL.

There are many counts of this clonotype. This rearrangement joins TRBV7-2 to TRBJ2-5, with 13 bases lining up with TRBD2. CDR1 is SGHTA and CDR2 is FQGNSA in the germline V gene. The CDR3 has 17 amino acids. Trimming took 4 bases from V and 2 from J; bases not matched to a gene: 7. Here the CDR3 reads CASSSGGGLAGQETQYF. The DNA for the CDR3 is TGTGCCAGCAGCTCGGGGGGGGGACTAGCGGGGCAAGAGACCCAGTACTTC.

This clonotype was observed many times. The V and J genes are TRBV5-1 and TRBJ2-7; 7 bases align to TRBD1. The germline CDR1 and CDR2 sequences are SGHRS and YFSETQ. Trimming removed 3 bases from V and 2 bases from J; junction bases left unmatched: 8. The CDR3 is 15 amino acids. Here the CDR3 DNA reads TGCGCCAGCAGCTACGGGACAGAAACTCCCTACGAGCAGTACTTC. It specifies CASSYGTETPYEQYF.

This clonotype was detected many times. The gene calls are TRBV5-1 and TRBJ2-1, with TRBD2 matching 9 bases. V lost 3 bases and J lost 6; bases outside the gene matches: 7. Germline assignment: CDR1 SGHRS and CDR2 YFSETQ. This CDR3 contains 15 residues. The CDR3 spells CASSWLASGINEQFF. In nucleotides, the CDR3 is TGCGCCAGCAGCTGGTTGGCTAGCGGGATCAATGAGCAGTTCTTC.

The chain combines TRBV5-1 with TRBJ1-5, with D possibly matching TRBD1 (6 bases). CDR3 length: 15 amino acids. CDR1 and CDR2 (germline): SGHRS, YFSETQ. Trimming shortened V by 4 bases and J by 4 bases, and 15 bases separated the two germline ends. The CDR3 DNA reads TGCGCCAGCAGCAGGGGGGAGGGCCGGAATCAGCCCCAGCATTTT. The encoded protein is CASSRGEGRNQPQHF.

This clonotype was seen repeatedly, ten times or more. This chain connects TRBV5-1 to TRBJ2-7; 11 positions match TRBD2. CDR3 length: 14 amino acids. Germline lookup yields CDR1 SGHRS and CDR2 YFSETQ. V gave up 7 bases and J gave up 2 bases; unmatched junction bases: 5. DNA of the CDR3: TGCGCCAGCCGTTCGACTAGCGGGGCCTACGAGCAGTACTTC. It specifies CASRSTSGAYEQYF.

This clonotype was detected once. The chain has TRBV18 and TRBJ2-2, with D possibly TRBD1 on 6 matching bases. V was shortened by 6 bases and J by 1 base, with 18 bases between the two germline ends. The CDR3 contains 17 residues. The germline CDR1 and CDR2 sequences are KGHSH and LQKENI. CDR3 sequence: CASSARGVPQNTGELFF. Written as DNA, the CDR3 is TGTGCCAGCTCGGCCAGGGGAGTGCCCCAGAACACCGGGGAGCTGTTTTTT.

The genes are TRBV7-6 and TRBJ2-2; TRBD2 matches at 11 bases. The length of the CDR3 is 16 residues. Germline assignment: CDR1 SGHVS and CDR2 FNYEAQ. The V gene end was trimmed by 6 bases and the J gene end by 1 base; junction bases not matched to a gene: 4. CDR3 region: CASRPTSGGNTGELFF. CDR3 coding DNA: TGTGCCAGCAGGCCTACTAGCGGGGGGAACACCGGGGAGCTGTTTTTT.

This sequence joins TRBV5-1 and TRBJ1-3; 8 nucleotides line up with TRBD1. Germline V gene sequence: CDR1 SGHRS, CDR2 YFSETQ. The CDR3 totals 16 residues. V shed 4 bases and J 2 bases; nucleotides not matched to a gene: 8. This CDR3 is CASSQSSTGAGNTIYF. CDR3 in DNA: TGCGCCAGCAGCCAATCCTCGACAGGGGCTGGAAACACCATATATTTT.

This clonotype has ten or more counts. This sequence joins TRBV20-1 and TRBJ1-6; 9 positions agree with TRBD1. The CDR3 consists of 15 residues. Germline assignment: CDR1 DFQATT and CDR2 SNEGSKA (reference sequence). V dropped 6 bases and J dropped 3; count of bases not matched to a gene: 6. The CDR3 spells CSAQTGGDYNSPLHF. The CDR3 nucleotides read TGCAGTGCCCAGACAGGGGGTGACTATAATTCACCCCTCCACTTT.

The sample holds many counts of this clonotype. This chain connects TRBV10-1 to TRBJ2-1, with D maybe TRBD2 (6 bases). In germline, CDR1 is WNHNN, CDR2 SYGVQD (reference sequence). The ends were cut back, 2 bases at V and 1 base at J, with 6 bases in the middle. The CDR3 totals 14 residues. In DNA form, the CDR3 reads TGCGCCAGCAGTGAGGGGGGGTCCTACAATGAGCAGTTCTTC. Residues: CASSEGGSYNEQFF.